This is a list of T cell receptor beta chains from one sample in a study of blood T cell repertoires in COVID-19. Assay used: immunoSEQ multiplex PCR; TCRdb lists only in-frame clones, some missing. The sample has about 350,000 clones; approximately 84% are singletons. Material: PBMCs or T cells enriched from blood (not recorded which). These receptors came from a woman in her thirties who had recovered from COVID-19. CDR3s include the opening cysteine and the closing phenylalanine or tryptophan. The order of the fields is J gene, clone size, V gene, D gene, CDR3 DNA, CDR3 protein. D genes are given only for firm matches. Part of the rows lack a size; the others show once, few, many or a class for expanded clones.

j_gene: TRBJ2-2; abundance: NA; v_gene: TRBV28; d_gene: TRBD2; CDR3nt: TGTGCCAGCAGTGTAAGCGGGGCGACCGGGGAGCTGTTTTTT; CDR3aa: CASSVSGATGELFF
j_gene: TRBJ2-7; abundance: NA; v_gene: TRBV6-1; d_gene: TRBD1; CDR3nt: TGTGCCAGCAGTGCACCGGGACAGGCGATCCCTTACGAGCAGTACTTC; CDR3aa: CASSAPGQAIPYEQYF
j_gene: TRBJ2-2; abundance: NA; v_gene: TRBV5-1; d_gene: TRBD2; CDR3nt: TGCGCCAGCAGCTTATTTACTAGCGGGGGGAACACCGGGGAGCTGTTTTTT; CDR3aa: CASSLFTSGGNTGELFF
j_gene: TRBJ1-2; abundance: NA; v_gene: TRBV3-1/TRBV3-2; d_gene: NA; CDR3nt: TGTGCCAGCAGCCAAGAAATTGTGGCTTATGGCTACACCTTC; CDR3aa: CASSQEIVAYGYTF
j_gene: TRBJ1-6; abundance: NA; v_gene: TRBV5-6; d_gene: TRBD1; CDR3nt: TGTGCCAGCAGCTCCCGGGACAGGCTACATTCACCCCTCCACTTT; CDR3aa: CASSSRDRLHSPLHF
j_gene: TRBJ2-5; abundance: NA; v_gene: TRBV3-1/TRBV3-2; d_gene: NA; CDR3nt: TGTGCCAGCAGCTCTATACCGCAAGAGACCCAGTACTTC; CDR3aa: CASSSIPQETQYF
j_gene: TRBJ2-3; abundance: NA; v_gene: TRBV5-1; d_gene: NA; CDR3nt: TGCGCCAGCAGCTTGTATACAAGAAACACAGATACGCAGTATTTT; CDR3aa: CASSLYTRNTDTQYF
j_gene: TRBJ1-3; abundance: few; v_gene: TRBV6-1; d_gene: NA; CDR3nt: TGTGCCAGCAGTGAAGCGAGCCCGGGAACTGGAAACACCATATATTTT; CDR3aa: CASSEASPGTGNTIYF
j_gene: TRBJ1-1; abundance: NA; v_gene: TRBV5-1; d_gene: NA; CDR3nt: TGCGCCAGCAGCTGGGTCCCGGGGATGAACACTGAAGCTTTCTTT; CDR3aa: CASSWVPGMNTEAFF
j_gene: TRBJ2-6; abundance: once; v_gene: TRBV30; d_gene: NA; CDR3nt: TGTGCCTGCCCCGGCCGCCGGGCTGGGGCCAACGTCCTGACTTTC; CDR3aa: CACPGRRAGANVLTF
j_gene: TRBJ1-1; abundance: NA; v_gene: TRBV14; d_gene: NA; CDR3nt: TGTGCCAGCACTCTTAACAGTGTGAACACTGAAGCTTTCTTT; CDR3aa: CASTLNSVNTEAFF
j_gene: TRBJ2-7; abundance: NA; v_gene: TRBV5-1; d_gene: TRBD1; CDR3nt: TGCGCCAGCAGCCCTGACAGGGCCGTTTGGTACTTC; CDR3aa: CASSPDRAVWYF
j_gene: TRBJ2-2; abundance: NA; v_gene: TRBV3-1/TRBV3-2; d_gene: TRBD1; CDR3nt: TGTGCCAGCGGGGACAGGGGAAAGAACACCGGGGAGCTGTTTTTT; CDR3aa: CASGDRGKNTGELFF
j_gene: TRBJ1-2; abundance: NA; v_gene: TRBV2; d_gene: NA; CDR3nt: TGTGCCAGCAGTGAACTCCGCGGCCCGGGTGGCTACACCTTC; CDR3aa: CASSELRGPGGYTF
j_gene: TRBJ1-1; abundance: NA; v_gene: TRBV28; d_gene: NA; CDR3nt: TGTGCCAGCAGTTGGGAGGGGCCGGGGATGAACACTGAAGCTTTCTTT; CDR3aa: CASSWEGPGMNTEAFF
j_gene: TRBJ1-1; abundance: few; v_gene: TRBV5-1; d_gene: NA; CDR3nt: TGCGCCAGCAGCTTGGAGGGGCTCGCGGTTGGTACTGAAGCTTTCTTT; CDR3aa: CASSLEGLAVGTEAFF
j_gene: TRBJ1-6; abundance: NA; v_gene: TRBV19; d_gene: NA; CDR3nt: TGTGCCTGCACCCCGGGGGGGAATTCACCCCTCCACTTT; CDR3aa: CACTPGGNSPLHF
j_gene: TRBJ1-1; abundance: NA; v_gene: TRBV28; d_gene: TRBD1; CDR3nt: TGTGCCAGCGACAGGGTCGGGGTGAACACTGAAGCTTTCTTT; CDR3aa: CASDRVGVNTEAFF
j_gene: TRBJ2-3; abundance: NA; v_gene: TRBV27; d_gene: TRBD1; CDR3nt: TGTGCCAGCAGTTGGGACAGAGCCACAGATACGCAGTATTTT; CDR3aa: CASSWDRATDTQYF
j_gene: TRBJ2-1; abundance: NA; v_gene: TRBV7-9; d_gene: NA; CDR3nt: TGTGCCAGCAGCCCCCGTCAGGTGACCTCCTACAATGAGCAGTTCTTC; CDR3aa: CASSPRQVTSYNEQFF
j_gene: TRBJ1-2; abundance: once; v_gene: TRBV5-1; d_gene: TRBD1; CDR3nt: TGCGCCAGCAGCACCCACGGACAGGGGGCGGAAGGAACCTTC; CDR3aa: CASSTHGQGAEGTF
j_gene: TRBJ2-1; abundance: NA; v_gene: TRBV19; d_gene: NA; CDR3nt: TGTGCCAGTAGCCGCGTGGAGGCGGGGGCCAATGAGCAGTTCTTC; CDR3aa: CASSRVEAGANEQFF
j_gene: TRBJ2-7; abundance: NA; v_gene: TRBV27; d_gene: TRBD1; CDR3nt: TGTGCCAGCAGTTTTTCCGGGACAGGGGGTGGTTACGAGCAGTACTTC; CDR3aa: CASSFSGTGGGYEQYF
j_gene: TRBJ2-1; abundance: NA; v_gene: TRBV4-2; d_gene: TRBD2; CDR3nt: TGTGCCAGCAGCCAACTCGAGGGACTAGCGTATACCTACAATGAGCAGTTCTTC; CDR3aa: CASSQLEGLAYTYNEQFF
j_gene: TRBJ2-7; abundance: few; v_gene: TRBV19; d_gene: NA; CDR3nt: TGTGCCAGTAGTACCCTCGCCGGGTCCTACGAGCAGTACTTC; CDR3aa: CASSTLAGSYEQYF
j_gene: TRBJ2-7; abundance: NA; v_gene: TRBV11-2; d_gene: TRBD1; CDR3nt: TGTGCCAGCAGCTTAATCTCGGCAGGGGGCTTTGACGAGCAGTACTTC; CDR3aa: CASSLISAGGFDEQYF
j_gene: TRBJ1-2; abundance: NA; v_gene: TRBV7-9; d_gene: NA; CDR3nt: TGTGCCAGCAGCTTAGAGTCCAGGGATGGCTACACCTTC; CDR3aa: CASSLESRDGYTF
j_gene: TRBJ1-1; abundance: NA; v_gene: TRBV7-6; d_gene: NA; CDR3nt: TGTGCCAGCAGCCACGTGGGGGGGGAAGCTTTCTTT; CDR3aa: CASSHVGGEAFF
j_gene: TRBJ2-3; abundance: NA; v_gene: TRBV11-2; d_gene: NA; CDR3nt: TGTGCCAGCAGTCTTGTCAGGGTTGCCACAGATACGCAGTATTTT; CDR3aa: CASSLVRVATDTQYF
j_gene: TRBJ2-3; abundance: NA; v_gene: TRBV7-2; d_gene: TRBD2; CDR3nt: TGTGCCAGCAGCTCTGAACCACAGACTAGCGGGGGGGCTAGGGATACGCAGTATTTT; CDR3aa: CASSSEPQTSGGARDTQYF
j_gene: TRBJ2-7; abundance: NA; v_gene: TRBV6-2/TRBV6-3; d_gene: TRBD1; CDR3nt: TGTGCCAGCAGTGGACCCGGGGGACAGGGTTCCCACGAGCAGTACTTC; CDR3aa: CASSGPGGQGSHEQYF
j_gene: TRBJ2-7; abundance: NA; v_gene: TRBV7-9; d_gene: TRBD2; CDR3nt: TGTGCCAGCAGCTTAGATAGCGGGGGGGCGTACGAGCAGTACTTC; CDR3aa: CASSLDSGGAYEQYF
j_gene: TRBJ2-7; abundance: NA; v_gene: TRBV3-1/TRBV3-2; d_gene: TRBD2; CDR3nt: TGTGCCAGCAGCCAAGGACGGTGGGGGGGCTACGAGCAGTACTTC; CDR3aa: CASSQGRWGGYEQYF
j_gene: TRBJ2-5; abundance: NA; v_gene: TRBV5-1; d_gene: NA; CDR3nt: TGCGCCAGCAGCCCCCGAGGGGAGACCCAGTACTTC; CDR3aa: CASSPRGETQYF
j_gene: TRBJ1-6; abundance: NA; v_gene: TRBV6-1; d_gene: NA; CDR3nt: TGTGCCAGCAGTGAAGCCGAGGGAGGTTCACCCCTCCACTTT; CDR3aa: CASSEAEGGSPLHF
j_gene: TRBJ1-1; abundance: once; v_gene: TRBV12-5; d_gene: NA; CDR3nt: TGTGCTAGTGGTCCTACAGGGACCCGGAACACTGAAGCTTTCTTT; CDR3aa: CASGPTGTRNTEAFF
j_gene: TRBJ2-5; abundance: once; v_gene: TRBV3-1/TRBV3-2; d_gene: TRBD2; CDR3nt: TGTGCCAGCAGCCTTCCCGGGAGGGGGAAAGGGGAGACCCAGTACTTC; CDR3aa: CASSLPGRGKGETQYF
j_gene: TRBJ2-3; abundance: NA; v_gene: TRBV7-8; d_gene: TRBD1; CDR3nt: TGTGCCAGCAGCTCCGACCGGGACAGCGGACTGTACACAGATACGCAGTATTTT; CDR3aa: CASSSDRDSGLYTDTQYF
j_gene: TRBJ1-6; abundance: NA; v_gene: TRBV28; d_gene: NA; CDR3nt: TGTGCCAGCAGGCTGATTCAGGGCTATAATTCACCCCTCCACTTT; CDR3aa: CASRLIQGYNSPLHF
j_gene: TRBJ1-1; abundance: NA; v_gene: TRBV21-1; d_gene: NA; CDR3nt: TGTGCCAGCAGCAAAGGACTTAGGTCGGAGCGGACCAACACTGAAGCTTTCTTT; CDR3aa: CASSKGLRSERTNTEAFF
j_gene: TRBJ2-1; abundance: once; v_gene: TRBV12-3/TRBV12-4; d_gene: NA; CDR3nt: TGTGCCAGCAGTTTCGACAGGACATGGAGCAAGTTCTTC; CDR3aa: CASSFDRTWSKFF
j_gene: TRBJ2-7; abundance: NA; v_gene: TRBV11-2; d_gene: NA; CDR3nt: TGTGCCAGCAGCCCACCCCTTGGGGCAGGGGCTTACGAGCAGTACTTC; CDR3aa: CASSPPLGAGAYEQYF
j_gene: TRBJ2-3; abundance: once; v_gene: TRBV2; d_gene: TRBD2; CDR3nt: TGTGCCAGCAGTCCCCGGGGACTAGCGGGGGGAACCACAGATACGCAGTATTTT; CDR3aa: CASSPRGLAGGTTDTQYF
j_gene: TRBJ1-6; abundance: once; v_gene: TRBV2; d_gene: TRBD1; CDR3nt: TGTGCCAGCAGACTCACCGGGACAGAGAGTAATTCACCCCTCCACTTT; CDR3aa: CASRLTGTESNSPLHF
j_gene: TRBJ2-3; abundance: NA; v_gene: TRBV3-1/TRBV3-2; d_gene: NA; CDR3nt: TGTGCCAGCAGCCAAGACAGGGGTCTAACAGATACGCAGTATTTT; CDR3aa: CASSQDRGLTDTQYF
j_gene: TRBJ1-2; abundance: NA; v_gene: TRBV7-2; d_gene: NA; CDR3nt: TGTGCCAGCAGCTTAATTCCTGGGGGGGCACTTAATGGCTACACCTTC; CDR3aa: CASSLIPGGALNGYTF
j_gene: TRBJ1-6; abundance: few; v_gene: TRBV2; d_gene: NA; CDR3nt: TGTGCCAGCAGGGAGGGGTATAATTCACCCCTCCACTTT; CDR3aa: CASREGYNSPLHF
j_gene: TRBJ2-5; abundance: NA; v_gene: TRBV5-3; d_gene: NA; CDR3nt: TGTGCCCCGGGTGGGTCCGGACAAGAGACCCAGTACTTC; CDR3aa: CAPGGSGQETQYF
j_gene: TRBJ2-7; abundance: NA; v_gene: TRBV19; d_gene: NA; CDR3nt: TGTGCCAGTAGTATAGAGGGCGTGCACGAGCAGTACTTC; CDR3aa: CASSIEGVHEQYF
j_gene: TRBJ2-2; abundance: NA; v_gene: TRBV10-1; d_gene: NA; CDR3nt: TGCGCCAGCAGTGGATCGATCCGGGACACTTACACCGGGGAGCTGTTTTTT; CDR3aa: CASSGSIRDTYTGELFF
j_gene: TRBJ2-2; abundance: NA; v_gene: TRBV9; d_gene: TRBD2; CDR3nt: TGTGCCAGCAGCGTAGAGCTAGCGGGGGTGAACACCGGGGAGCTGTTTTTT; CDR3aa: CASSVELAGVNTGELFF
j_gene: TRBJ1-1; abundance: NA; v_gene: TRBV7-2; d_gene: TRBD1; CDR3nt: TGTGCCAGCAGCCTCGGACAGGGTCTCATGAACACTGAAGCTTTCTTT; CDR3aa: CASSLGQGLMNTEAFF
j_gene: TRBJ2-2; abundance: NA; v_gene: TRBV28; d_gene: TRBD1; CDR3nt: TGTGCCAGCAGTTTTACAGGGGCTAGCACCGGGGAGCTGTTTTTT; CDR3aa: CASSFTGASTGELFF
j_gene: TRBJ1-5; abundance: NA; v_gene: TRBV19; d_gene: TRBD1; CDR3nt: TGTGCCAGTAGAATAACAGGGGTGTCAAGTCAGCCCCAGCATTTT; CDR3aa: CASRITGVSSQPQHF